The text below deals with one T cell receptor beta chain. An amount of RNA that ranged from roughly 0.45 to 1 ug was reverse transcribed with random hexamers. TCRdb re-analysed the immunoSEQ multiplex PCR reads in MiXCR, keeping a single row per CDR3 protein. Among 95,000 to 150,000 distinct CDR3 sequences listed, over 90% were seen once. The data belong to a study of CD8 T cells in Susac syndrome. Germline CDR1 and CDR2: LNHNV and YYDKDF (reference sequence). V lost 0 bases to trimming and J lost 8 bases; unmatched junction nucleotides: 13. The CDR3 contains 18 residues. This TCR was sampled from a human donor with Susac syndrome. V usage is TRBV15 and J usage is TRBJ1-4; 9 nucleotides agree with TRBD1. The sequenced sample was CD4+ T cells from PBMCs. CDR3 in DNA: TGTGCCACCAGCAGAGATAGCCCGGACAGGGGACGAGAAGAAAAACTGTTTTTT. Translation gives CATSRDSPDRGREEKLFF.